These 30 T cell receptor beta chains originate from one sample sequenced in a study of blood T cells in healthy people across ages. Using a J-beta primer mix together with a sample-barcoded 5' primer, a second PCR was run for roughly 7 to 11 cycles. TCRdb independently ran MiXCR on the 5' RACE reads; one entry per CDR3 protein. The top ten clones hold around 2.1% of a sample with under 2,000,000 distinct CDR3 sequences, about 50% of them seen once. The source material was blood. The origin of the receptors is a woman aged 35 to 49 in good health.

V and J are TRBV27 and TRBJ2-2, with TRBD2 matching over 9 bases. The ends lost 4 bases at V and 5 bases at J; junction bases unmatched: 8. The CDR3 covers 16 residues. Germline V gene lookup returns CDR1 MNHEY and CDR2 SMNVEV (reference sequence). The CDR3 here is CASSYSGTSYTGELFF. In nucleotides, the CDR3 is TGTGCCAGCAGTTACTCCGGGACTAGCTATACCGGGGAGCTGTTTTTT.

This clonotype was counted once. The gene calls are TRBV20-1 and TRBJ1-1; 7 bases are a match to TRBD1. Germline values: CDR1 DFQATT, CDR2 SNEGSKA (reference sequence). The CDR3 runs to 13 residues. The ends lost 5 bases at V and 2 bases at J; junction bases unmatched: 5. CDR3 bases: TGCAGTGCTCCCAGACAGGGAAACACTGAAGCTTTCTTT. Its translation: CSAPRQGNTEAFF.

This chain joins TRBV12-3 or TRBV12-4 and TRBJ2-1; 10 nucleotides line up with TRBD1. The CDR3 length is 14 residues. With V trimmed by 6 bases and J by 8 bases, 7 bases remained unmatched. The CDR3 is CASSKDRGNDEQFF. The DNA of the CDR3 is TGTGCCAGCAGCAAGGACAGGGGGAACGATGAGCAGTTCTTC.

About this clonotype itself: At one end the junction does not follow the germline gene, possibly because of a read error. The genes are TRBV7-3 and TRBJ1-6; TRBD1 matches 7 bases. In germline, CDR1 is SGHTA, CDR2 FQGTGA. CDR3 length: 14 residues. DNA of the CDR3: TGTGCCAGCAGCTTGACAGGGTCTAATTCACCCCCCCACTTT. It yields the protein CASSLTGSNSPPHF.

The CDR3 reads CSVEAMKYYNEQFF. CDR3 nucleotide sequence: TGCAGCGTTGAAGCCATGAAGTACTACAATGAGCAGTTCTTC. This sequence joins TRBV29-1 and TRBJ2-1; no reliable D call. The CDR3 loop spans 14 amino acids. The V and J ends lost 1 base and 3 bases respectively, with 10 bases between them. The germline V gene has CDR1 SQVTM and CDR2 ANQGSEA.

J is TRBJ2-3 and V is TRBV24-1; 10 positions agree with TRBD1. The CDR3 consists of 16 residues. The trim removed 4 bases at V and 3 bases at J, leaving 6 bases unmatched. The germline V gene encodes CDR1 KGHDR and CDR2 SFDVKD. DNA of the CDR3: TGTGCCACCAGTGAAACCGGGACAGGGGAAACAGATACGCAGTATTTT. This gives the protein CATSETGTGETDTQYF.

The chain recombines TRBV7-8 with TRBJ2-1, with D perhaps TRBD2 (6 bases). There are 15 residues in the CDR3. The germline V and J ends were trimmed by 1 base and 8 bases, with 15 bases remaining between them. Germline V CDR1 and CDR2: SGHVS, FQNEAQ. This CDR3 is CASSLERPTGDEQFF. CDR3 nucleotide sequence: TGTGCCAGCAGCTTAGAACGGCCCACGGGGGATGAGCAGTTCTTC.

The rearrangement uses TRBV5-5 and TRBJ2-7; perhaps TRBD1 as D (6 bases). The DNA matches TRBJ2-5 better at its end, which makes the J call doubtful. This CDR3 spans 16 amino acids. Germline V lookup: CDR1 SGHKS, CDR2 YYEKEE (reference sequence). CDR3 sequence: CASSVKSGGPKETQYF. The CDR3 DNA reads as TGTGCCAGCAGCGTCAAGTCTGGGGGCCCCAAAGAGACCCAGTACTTC.

This clonotype was seen once. The genes are TRBV29-1 and TRBJ1-2; unclear D gene. CDR1 is SQVTM, CDR2 ANQGSEA, per germline. There are 14 residues in the CDR3. V was pared by 6 bases and J by 2 bases, with 16 bases between. The CDR3 DNA follows: TGCAGCGTGGGTAGCACCCTCGGCAACTATGGCTACACCTTC. It is translated as CSVGSTLGNYGYTF.

The table lists this clonotype with a count of one. This chain connects TRBV4-1 to TRBJ1-4; 7 nucleotides agree with TRBD1. V was pared by 3 bases and J by 5 bases, with 6 bases of the junction left unmatched. The CDR3 spans 15 residues. Germline V gene lookup returns CDR1 MGHRA and CDR2 YSYEKL. The DNA of the CDR3 is TGCGCCAGCAGCCACTCGACAGGGTGGAATGAAAAACTGTTTTTT. Protein product: CASSHSTGWNEKLFF.

The chain recombines TRBV10-1 with TRBJ2-7; D perhaps matches TRBD2 (7 bases). The CDR3 spans 16 residues. The V end lost 3 bases, the J end lost 6 bases, and 21 bases lay between the germline ends. Per germline, CDR1 WNHNN and CDR2 SYGVQD (reference sequence). The CDR3 here is CASSDPAGLNRAEQYF. DNA of the CDR3: TGCGCCAGCAGTGACCCAGCGGGGCTAAACAGGGCCGAGCAGTACTTC.

Many counts were recorded for this clonotype. V is TRBV5-1 and J is TRBJ2-7, with D perhaps assigned TRBD1 or TRBD2 (5 bases each). The V and J ends lost 3 bases and 3 bases respectively, with 13 bases between them. CDR1 SGHRS and CDR2 YFSETQ come from the germline V gene. This CDR3 region has 14 residues. The CDR3 is CASSSGAGDYEQYF. Written as DNA, the CDR3 is TGCGCCAGCAGCTCCGGGGCAGGAGACTACGAGCAGTACTTC.

In its sample, this clonotype was seen a few times. The chain uses TRBV7-6 and TRBJ2-1; no firm D call. This CDR3 spans 11 amino acids. V dropped 5 bases and J dropped 8 bases, with 7 bases sitting between them. From germline, CDR1 is SGHVS and CDR2 FNYEAQ. The CDR3 protein is CASSESDEQFF. The DNA for the CDR3 is TGTGCCAGCAGCGAGTCGGATGAGCAGTTCTTC.

This clonotype has more than one count but fewer than ten. The chain joins TRBV19 to TRBJ2-3; TRBD2 matches at 8 bases. Germline loops: CDR1 LNHDA, CDR2 SQIVND (reference sequence). The CDR3 totals 13 residues. After removal of 5 bases from V and 8 bases from J, the junction contained 6 bases not matched to a gene. The CDR3 spells CASSSERGGTQYF. DNA of the CDR3: TGTGCCAGTAGTTCCGAACGGGGGGGTACGCAGTATTTT. Variable domain in full (rest from reference TRBV19 and TRBJ2-3): DGGITQSPKYLFRKEGQNVTLSCEQNLNHDAMYWYRQDPGQGLRLIYYSQIVNDFQKGDIAEGYSVSREKKESFPLTVTSAQKNPTAFYLCASSSERGGTQYFGPGTRLTVL.

This rearrangement joins TRBV29-1 to TRBJ2-5; no reliable D call. V lost 0 bases to trimming and J lost 6 bases, with 11 bases between them. This CDR3 is 13 amino acids long. CDR1 and CDR2 (germline): SQVTM, ANQGSEA. CDR3 coding DNA: TGCAGCGTTGAAGATATCTTGGGAAAGACCCAGTACTTC. The encoded protein is CSVEDILGKTQYF.

This rearrangement joins TRBV3-1 to TRBJ2-1; 12 bases line up with TRBD2. With V trimmed by 1 base and J by 5 bases, 6 bases remained unmatched. The CDR3 consists of 17 residues. CDR1 is LGHDT, CDR2 YNNKEL, per germline (reference sequence). The CDR3: CASSQGLAGGPHNEQFF. The DNA for the CDR3 is TGTGCCAGCAGCCAAGGGCTAGCGGGGGGGCCCCACAATGAGCAGTTCTTC.

This clonotype has more than one count but fewer than ten. The chain couples TRBV7-6 to TRBJ1-1; tentatively, D is TRBD1 (5 bases). CDR3 length equals 14 residues. Germline lookup yields CDR1 SGHVS and CDR2 FNYEAQ. V gave up 3 bases and J gave up 1 base, with 9 bases separating them. The CDR3 is CASSFAGQNTEAFF. CDR3 coding DNA: TGTGCCAGCAGCTTTGCAGGGCAGAACACTGAAGCTTTCTTT.

This clonotype turned up a few times. The genes are TRBV27 and TRBJ2-5; a weak D match, TRBD1 (6 bases). CDR3 size: 13 residues. Germline V gene data show CDR1 as MNHEY and CDR2 as SMNVEV (reference sequence). Trimming left V 5 bases short and J 5 bases short, with 12 bases between. For the CDR3, the DNA is TGTGCCAGCAGTCAAACAGGGTGGGAGACCCAGTACTTC. It yields the protein CASSQTGWETQYF.

This clonotype came up a few times. The chain links TRBV24-1 to TRBJ2-7, with D hard to call. Trimming stripped 5 bases from V and 5 bases from J, with 15 bases between. Germline V gene data show CDR1 as KGHDR and CDR2 as SFDVKD. CDR3 length equals 14 residues. CDR3 loop: CATSGSSLIHEQYF. Here the CDR3 DNA reads TGTGCCACCAGTGGAAGTTCCCTTATCCACGAGCAGTACTTC.

This clonotype occurred a few times. This chain joins TRBV2 and TRBJ2-3, with D possibly being TRBD2 (5 bases). CDR1 is SNHLY, CDR2 FYNNEI, per germline. Trimming took 6 bases from V and 1 from J, leaving 11 bases between them. The CDR3 length is 14 residues. DNA of the CDR3: TGTGCCAGCAGGATTAGCGAGGGCACAGATACGCAGTATTTT. As protein: CASRISEGTDTQYF.

The gene calls are TRBV6-2 or TRBV6-3 and TRBJ2-1; D ambiguous. The CDR3 length is 17 residues. V lost 6 bases, J lost 0 bases, and 18 bases lay in between. Per the germline V gene, CDR1 is MNHEY and CDR2 is SVGEGT. The CDR3: CASRDSTGLSSYNEQFF. The CDR3 DNA is TGTGCCAGCAGAGACTCGACCGGGTTAAGCTCCTACAATGAGCAGTTCTTC.

CDR3 nucleotide sequence: TGCGCCAGCGGGGGACAGAGCACAGATACGCAGTATTTT. As protein: CASGGQSTDTQYF. This chain uses TRBV5-1 with TRBJ2-3; 7 bases map to TRBD1. CDR3 length: 13 amino acids. The germline V gene has CDR1 SGHRS and CDR2 YFSETQ. Trimming cost V 7 bases and J 0 bases; bases outside gene matches: 2. Combining the CDR3 with reference TRBV5-1 and TRBJ2-3 gives the whole variable domain KAGVTQTPRYLIKTRGQQVTLSCSPISGHRSVSWYQQTPGQGLQFLFEYFSETQRNKGNFPGRFSGRQFSNSRSEMNVSTLELGDSALYLCASGGQSTDTQYFGPGTRLTVL.

This chain links TRBV29-1 with TRBJ2-7, with D possibly being TRBD1 (6 bases). V lost 3 bases, J lost 0 bases, and 12 bases lay in between. Per germline, CDR1 SQVTM and CDR2 ANQGSEA. The CDR3 runs 14 residues. The CDR3 protein is CSVEETGLSYEQYF. In DNA, the CDR3 is TGCAGCGTTGAGGAGACAGGCCTCTCCTACGAGCAGTACTTC.

The genes are TRBV6-6 and TRBJ2-7, with 10 positions matching TRBD2. CDR3 size: 15 residues. After removal of 2 bases from V and 4 bases from J, the junction contained 5 bases not matched to a gene. Looked up from germline, CDR1 is MNHNY and CDR2 is SVGAGI (reference sequence). The CDR3 DNA sequence: TGTGCCAGCAGTTACGGAACTAGCGGGAATTACGAGCAGTACTTC. Residues: CASSYGTSGNYEQYF.

This chain connects TRBV6-2 or TRBV6-3 to TRBJ2-7; tentatively, D is TRBD1 (5 bases). The CDR3 runs 14 residues. CDR1 and CDR2 from the germline V gene are MNHEY and SVGEGT. V was trimmed by 4 bases and J by 0 bases, leaving 10 bases between them. CDR3: CASSSTALSYEQYF. The CDR3 DNA is TGTGCCAGCAGTTCGACAGCTCTCTCCTACGAGCAGTACTTC.

The CDR3 region has the DNA TGCAGTGCTAGACCCTCTCTGGGGGGCACAGATACGCAGTATTTT. Translated: CSARPSLGGTDTQYF. J is TRBJ2-3 and V is TRBV20-1; D possibly uses TRBD1 or TRBD2 (5 bases each). The CDR3 totals 15 residues. Trimming took off 2 bases at V and 1 base at J, with 13 bases between the two ends. In germline, CDR1 is DFQATT, CDR2 SNEGSKA (reference sequence).

This clonotype appeared a few times. The chain combines TRBV29-1 with TRBJ2-5; weak D call: TRBD2 (6 bases). The germline CDR1 and CDR2 sequences are SQVTM and ANQGSEA. With 4 bases removed from V and 4 bases from J, the gap between germline ends came to 10 bases. There are 12 residues in the CDR3. CDR3 in amino acids: CSVGTTLETQYF. CDR3 DNA: TGCAGCGTTGGGACTACCCTAGAGACCCAGTACTTC.

The chain carries TRBV20-1 and TRBJ2-1; D gene uncertain. The V and J ends lost 6 bases and 3 bases respectively, with 18 bases between them. The CDR3 sequence is 15 residues long. Germline-derived CDR1 and CDR2 are DFQATT and SNEGSKA (reference sequence). CDR3: CSARRSEYDYNEQFF. In DNA form, the CDR3 reads TGCAGTGCCCGTCGGTCGGAGTATGACTACAATGAGCAGTTCTTC.

This clonotype was seen only a few times. The CDR3 DNA reads as TGTGCCAGCAGCCAAGAGTCTAGCGGTTACAATGAGCAGTTCTTC. Protein sequence: CASSQESSGYNEQFF. This rearrangement joins TRBV14 to TRBJ2-1, with 7 positions matching TRBD2. V shed 0 bases, J shed 4 bases, and the junction held 3 bases outside the gene matches. The CDR3 has 15 residues. Germline V gene data show CDR1 as SGHDN and CDR2 as FVKESK.

The V and J genes are TRBV4-3 and TRBJ1-5; D gene ambiguous. Germline V lookup: CDR1 LGHNA, CDR2 YSLEER. This CDR3 is built from 13 residues. Trimming pared 1 base from V and 5 bases from J, leaving 6 bases between. In DNA form, the CDR3 reads TGCGCCAGCAGCCAAGGACTTCATCAGCCCCAGCATTTT. Protein: CASSQGLHQPQHF.